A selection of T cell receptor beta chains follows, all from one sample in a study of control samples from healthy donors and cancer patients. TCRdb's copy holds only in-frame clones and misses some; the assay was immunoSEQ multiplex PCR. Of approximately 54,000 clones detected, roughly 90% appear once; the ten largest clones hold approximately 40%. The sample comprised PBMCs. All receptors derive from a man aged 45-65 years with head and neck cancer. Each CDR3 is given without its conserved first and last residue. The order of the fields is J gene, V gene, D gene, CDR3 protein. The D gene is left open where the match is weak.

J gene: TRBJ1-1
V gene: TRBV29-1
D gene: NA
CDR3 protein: SVGGGAEAF

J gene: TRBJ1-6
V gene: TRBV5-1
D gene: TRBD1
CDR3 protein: ASSTGQGLANSPLH

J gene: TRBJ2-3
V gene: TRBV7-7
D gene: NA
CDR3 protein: ASSPGLGGADTQY

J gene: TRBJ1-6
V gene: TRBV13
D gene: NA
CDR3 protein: ASSPGSVSMNSPLH

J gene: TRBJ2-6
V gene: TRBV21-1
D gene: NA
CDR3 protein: ASTPPGLAVPGANVLT

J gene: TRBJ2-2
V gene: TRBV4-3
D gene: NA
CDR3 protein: ASSQEGLAGELF

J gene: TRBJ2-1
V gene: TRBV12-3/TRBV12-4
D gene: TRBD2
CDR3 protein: ASSPGTTNEQF

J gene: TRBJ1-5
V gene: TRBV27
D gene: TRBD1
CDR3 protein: ASSWTGGDQPQH

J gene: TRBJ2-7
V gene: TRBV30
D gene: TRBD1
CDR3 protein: AWSPRTGEQY

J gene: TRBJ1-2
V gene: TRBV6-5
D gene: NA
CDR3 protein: ASTPRASFNYGYT

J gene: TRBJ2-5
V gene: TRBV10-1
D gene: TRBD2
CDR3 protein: ASSTNSGGGETQY

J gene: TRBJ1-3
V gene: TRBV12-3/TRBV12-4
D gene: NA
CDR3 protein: ASSLVGNTIY

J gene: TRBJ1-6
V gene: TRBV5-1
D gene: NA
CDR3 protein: ASSSTQTGKSPLH

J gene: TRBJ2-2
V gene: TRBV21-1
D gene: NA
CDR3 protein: ASTDGYDGGELF

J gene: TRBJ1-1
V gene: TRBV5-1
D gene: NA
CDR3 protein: ASSLRERTTEAF